Presented here are 20 T cell receptor beta chains from one specimen sequenced in a study of radiation and T cells in renal cell carcinoma. The time point was: blood 2 weeks post-SBRT. Treatment specified: 15 Gy SBRT to primary tumor, nephrectomy 4 weeks later. Produced via immunoSEQ multiplex PCR; TCRdb's table is partial and in-frame only. Of 100,000 to 150,000 clones listed, around 85% are singletons. This material consisted of blood, taken from a patient whose treatment included radiotherapy and nephrectomy. The receptor source for this set is a man between 45 and 60 years old with renal cell carcinoma.

The chain recombines TRBV30 with TRBJ2-6; TRBD1 aligns across 9 bases. V shed 7 bases and J 2 bases; nucleotides not matched to a gene: 3. The germline gives CDR1 GTSNPN, CDR2 SVGIG (reference sequence). The CDR3 consists of 14 residues. The CDR3 loop reads CASQGAAGANVLTF. The CDR3 DNA sequence: TGTGCCTCACAGGGGGCGGCTGGGGCCAACGTCCTGACTTTC.

V and J are TRBV4-3 and TRBJ2-4, with D maybe TRBD2 (5 bases). The CDR3 is 18 residues long. The germline gives CDR1 LGHNA, CDR2 YSLEER. With 0 bases removed from V and 5 bases from J, the gap between germline ends came to 20 bases. This chain's CDR3 is CASSQESSRLGVENIQYF. CDR3 in DNA: TGCGCCAGCAGCCAAGAATCCTCCCGATTGGGAGTAGAAAACATTCAGTACTTC.

The V gene is TRBV28, the J gene TRBJ1-2, with TRBD1 identical over 8 bases. The V and J ends lost 5 bases and 6 bases, in that order; junction bases with no gene match: 8. The V gene's germline CDR1 is MDHEN and CDR2 SYDVKM. The CDR3 runs to 14 residues. As DNA, the CDR3 is TGTGCCAGCAGTGCTGGACAGGGCACGCATGGCTACACCTTC. It specifies CASSAGQGTHGYTF.

This rearrangement joins TRBV4-1 to TRBJ2-5, with 8 positions matching TRBD1. With 1 base clipped from V and 9 bases from J, the junction kept 16 bases outside the gene matches. CDR1 is MGHRA, CDR2 YSYEKL, per germline. The CDR3 consists of 17 residues. DNA for the CDR3: TGCGCCAGCAGCCAAGGCTTTTACAGGGGGGAACCGGTGGCCCAGTACTTC. Amino acids: CASSQGFYRGEPVAQYF.

This rearrangement joins TRBV5-1 to TRBJ2-2, with TRBD2 matching over 11 bases. The length of the CDR3 is 16 residues. V was pared by 2 bases and J by 5 bases, with 5 bases of the junction left unmatched. CDR1 is SGHRS, CDR2 YFSETQ, per germline. The CDR3 is CASSLLAGAETGELFF. The CDR3 DNA is TGCGCCAGCAGCTTACTAGCGGGAGCAGAAACCGGGGAGCTGTTTTTT.

This chain joins TRBV7-9 and TRBJ1-4; TRBD1 aligns across 8 bases. With 4 bases clipped from V and 8 bases from J, the junction kept 3 bases outside the gene matches. This CDR3 spans 13 amino acids. The V gene's germline CDR1 is SEHNR and CDR2 FQNEAQ (reference sequence). The CDR3, as DNA: TGTGCCAGCAGCTCAGGACAGGGAGAAAAACTGTTTTTT. Translation gives CASSSGQGEKLFF.

This chain connects TRBV20-1 to TRBJ1-2; a possible D gene is TRBD1 (5 bases). CDR3 size: 11 residues. The germline CDR1 and CDR2 sequences are DFQATT and SNEGSKA (reference sequence). DNA of the CDR3: TGCAGCGCCCTGGGACCTCATGGCTACACCTTC. Protein sequence: CSALGPHGYTF.

For the CDR3, the DNA is TGTGCCAGCAGCTCTAGAGAGACAGGGGCCAATGAGCAGTTCTTC. Translated: CASSSRETGANEQFF. The chain links TRBV7-8 to TRBJ2-1, with 8 bases identical to TRBD1. The CDR3 runs to 15 residues. From germline, CDR1 is SGHVS and CDR2 FQNEAQ. V shed 4 bases, J shed 6 bases, and the junction held 8 bases outside the gene matches.

The chain employs TRBV21-1 and TRBJ2-5; the D call in the table, TRBD2, was not verified against the DNA. TRBV21-1 is noted as a pseudogene. The CDR3 is 14 residues long. The CDR3 protein is CASHEGGDQETQYF. The CDR3 DNA sequence: TGTGCCAGCCACGAGGGAGGGGACCAAGAGACCCAGTACTTC.

This chain connects TRBV12-5 to TRBJ2-1, with TRBD2 identical over 8 bases. CDR3 size: 15 residues. Trimming cost V 1 base and J 7 bases; bases outside gene matches: 6. Germline CDR1 is LGHNT and CDR2 is FRNRAP. The CDR3 DNA reads as TGTGCTAGTGGTTTGGCAGCGGGAGCGGCAAATGAGCAGTTCTTC. Amino acids: CASGLAAGAANEQFF.

As concerns this clone: The same CDR3 also results from other DNA sequences found in this sample. The CDR3 reads CASSRQGNTEAFF. For the CDR3, the DNA is TGTGCCAGCAGTAGACAGGGTAACACTGAAGCTTTCTTT. The chain links TRBV6-5 to TRBJ1-1; TRBD1 matches at 7 bases. The CDR3 covers 13 residues. Germline V lookup: CDR1 MNHEY, CDR2 SVGAGI. V lost 5 bases, J lost 2 bases, and 2 bases stayed unmatched.

V is TRBV7-3 and J is TRBJ2-1; 9 nucleotides align to TRBD2. The J segment lost 4 bases and the V segment lost 3 bases, leaving 4 bases of the junction unmatched. The CDR3 sequence is 15 residues long. The germline V gene has CDR1 SGHTA and CDR2 FQGTGA. Here the CDR3 DNA reads TGTGCCAGCAGCTTGACTAGCGGCGGGTACAATGAGCAGTTCTTC. Its translation is CASSLTSGGYNEQFF.

This chain joins TRBV28 and TRBJ2-2; TRBD1 matches 9 bases. This CDR3 region has 16 residues. The J segment lost 1 base and the V segment lost 7 bases, leaving 7 bases of the junction unmatched. Per the germline V gene, CDR1 is MDHEN and CDR2 is SYDVKM. CDR3 loop: CASTDPGQGNTGELFF. The CDR3 region has the DNA TGTGCCAGCACTGACCCGGGACAGGGGAACACCGGGGAGCTGTTTTTT. Together with reference TRBV28 and TRBJ2-2, the CDR3 gives the full variable domain: DVKVTQSSRYLVKRTGEKVFLECVQDMDHENMFWYRQDPGLGLRLIYFSYDVKMKEKGDIPEGYSVSREKKERFSLILESASTNQTSMYLCASTDPGQGNTGELFFGEGSRLTVL.

The chain carries TRBV7-9 and TRBJ2-3, with D uncertain. The length of the CDR3 is 16 residues. The V end was cut by 1 base, the J end by 0 bases, with 11 bases between. Germline assignment: CDR1 SEHNR and CDR2 FQNEAQ (reference sequence). The DNA of the CDR3 is TGTGCCAGCAGCTTAGAAGCCAGAGCTAGCACAGATACGCAGTATTTT. Protein product: CASSLEARASTDTQYF. The entire variable domain, with the rest obtained from reference TRBV7-9 and TRBJ2-3, is as follows: DTGVSQNPRHKITKRGQNVTFRCDPISEHNRLYWYRQTLGQGPEFLTYFQNEAQLEKSRLLSDRFSAERPKGSFSTLEIQRTEQGDSAMYLCASSLEARASTDTQYFGPGTRLTVL.

The J gene is TRBJ1-1, the V gene TRBV7-9; 7 bases map to TRBD1. Germline assignment: CDR1 SEHNR and CDR2 FQNEAQ (reference sequence). Germline trimming cut 5 bases from V and 1 base from J; bases unmatched to any gene: 4. This CDR3 spans 14 amino acids. The CDR3 DNA sequence: TGTGCCAGCAGCCCGGGGGACAGGAACACTGAAGCTTTCTTT. Amino acids: CASSPGDRNTEAFF.

This chain links TRBV6-1 with TRBJ2-2; D uncertain. V gave up 2 bases and J gave up 0 bases, with 10 bases separating them. The germline V gene has CDR1 MNHNS and CDR2 SASEGT. This CDR3 is built from 16 residues. In nucleotides, the CDR3 is TGTGCCAGCAGTGAACGGGTCGCCACGAACACCGGGGAGCTGTTTTTT. As protein: CASSERVATNTGELFF.

The chain has TRBV2 and TRBJ2-3; TRBD2 agrees at 7 bases. V was clipped by 8 bases and J by 1 base; unmatched bases: 9. Germline CDR1 SNHLY, CDR2 FYNNEI. The CDR3 length is 15 residues. CDR3 loop: CASDDGGSGTDTQYF. The DNA for the CDR3 is TGTGCCAGCGATGACGGCGGGAGCGGCACAGATACGCAGTATTTT.

J is TRBJ1-4 and V is TRBV9; 8 bases line up with TRBD1. Germline V gene sequence: CDR1 SGDLS, CDR2 YYNGEE. Trimming took 4 bases from V and 4 from J; bases not matched to a gene: 12. This CDR3 has 17 amino acids. This chain's CDR3 is CASSPPGQVPGNEKLFF. The CDR3 bases are TGTGCCAGCAGCCCGCCGGGACAGGTGCCTGGTAATGAAAAACTGTTTTTT.

This clone was found a few times. The J gene is TRBJ1-1, the V gene TRBV11-2, with 7 bases lining up with TRBD1. Germline V lookup: CDR1 SGHAT, CDR2 FQNNGV. The junction had 5 bases not matched to a gene; V was cut back by 3 bases and J by 4 bases. The CDR3 has 14 residues. The CDR3 sequence is CASSFSGGVTEAFF. The CDR3 DNA reads as TGTGCCAGCAGCTTCTCAGGGGGTGTCACTGAAGCTTTCTTT.

This clone showed up just a few times. The CDR3 DNA reads TGTGCGGGCAGCCGGGACGGGACTAGCGGGGCGACCGGGGAGCTGTTTTTT. Residues: CAGSRDGTSGATGELFF. The rearrangement links TRBV5-4 to TRBJ2-2; 13 positions match TRBD2. CDR1 is SGHNT and CDR2 is YYREEE in the germline V gene (reference sequence). CDR3 length equals 17 residues.